Many counts were recorded for the clone carrying this T cell receptor (beta chain). This sample is drawn from a study of CD8+ T cells in alopecia areata. Treatment: oral pan-JAK inhibitor, 5-10 mg twice daily. Once RNA had been extracted, it was reverse transcribed into cDNA to act as the sequencing template. Clones were read by immunoSEQ multiplex PCR, and TCRdb kept only the in-frame ones, dropping some. The data hold 70,000 or so clones, with 29% observed a single time. The CDR3 spans 15 residues. V was clipped by 9 bases and J by 0 bases, with 15 bases between them. Germline values: CDR1 SGHVS, CDR2 FNYEAQ.

The sequenced sample was CD8+ T cells sorted from blood, obtained at week 4, from a patient treated with tofacitinib. The source of this sequence is a human donor with alopecia areata. V and J are TRBV7-6 and TRBJ2-1; possibly TRBD1 or TRBD2 for D (5 bases each). The chain's CDR3 is CARWDDPSSYNEQFF. The CDR3 DNA reads as TGTGCCAGGTGGGACGACCCGAGCTCCTACAATGAGCAGTTCTTC.